This TCR beta chain was profiled in a study of cytomegalovirus exposure and HLA in healthy donors. 13 Jbeta primers and 60 Vbeta primers were used for the PCR. Method: immunoSEQ multiplex PCR; TCRdb's copy keeps in-frame clones and lacks some. The data include about 51,000 clones; the top ten clones carry more than 25%. Study findings and constraints: In a later analysis, a missense DCLRE1C variant was linked to TCR beta V- and J-gene trimming. When analyzed later, the rates of TCR association showed variation by HLA locus, with DRB1 the most and HLA-C the fewest.

At sampling all donors were nominally healthy, likely with unrecorded immune exposures. CDR3 length: 13 amino acids. CDR1 and CDR2 from the germline V gene are SGHTA and FQGNSA. The V and J ends lost 1 base and 5 bases respectively, with 8 bases between them. With respect to this clone: Its antigen is as yet unknown.

The TCR sequence derives from a man aged 35 to 55 in good health and CMV-seropositive. V and J are TRBV7-2 and TRBJ2-5, with D possibly matching TRBD2 (5 bases). Sequencing input: PBMCs. In DNA, the CDR3 is TGTGCCAGCAGCTTAGATAGGGAGGAGACCCAGTACTTC. Its protein is CASSLDREETQYF.